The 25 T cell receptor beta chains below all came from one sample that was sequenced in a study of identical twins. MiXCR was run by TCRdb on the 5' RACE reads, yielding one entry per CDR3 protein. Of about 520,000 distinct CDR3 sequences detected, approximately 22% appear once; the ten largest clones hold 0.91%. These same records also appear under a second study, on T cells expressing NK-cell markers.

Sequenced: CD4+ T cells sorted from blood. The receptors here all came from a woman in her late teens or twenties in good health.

CDR3 protein: CASSLYGTSLTDTQYF. CDR3 coding DNA: TGCGCCAGCAGCTTGTATGGGACTAGTCTGACAGATACGCAGTATTTT. This chain links TRBV5-1 with TRBJ2-3; 8 bases match TRBD2. The junction had 7 bases not matched to a gene; V was cut back by 1 base and J by 3 bases. This CDR3 spans 16 amino acids. Germline CDR1 and CDR2: SGHRS and YFSETQ.

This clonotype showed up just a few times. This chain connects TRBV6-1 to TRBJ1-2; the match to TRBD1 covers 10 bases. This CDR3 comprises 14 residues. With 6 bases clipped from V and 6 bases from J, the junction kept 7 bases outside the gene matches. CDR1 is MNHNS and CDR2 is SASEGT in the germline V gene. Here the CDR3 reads CASRKRDRGNGYTF. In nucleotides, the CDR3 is TGTGCCAGCAGGAAACGGGACAGGGGAAATGGCTACACCTTC.

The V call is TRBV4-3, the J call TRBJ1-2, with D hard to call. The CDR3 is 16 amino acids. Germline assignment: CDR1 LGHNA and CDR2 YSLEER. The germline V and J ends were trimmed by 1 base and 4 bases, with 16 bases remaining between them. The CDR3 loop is CASSQVLRSWGYGYTF. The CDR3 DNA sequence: TGCGCCAGCAGCCAAGTACTAAGAAGCTGGGGCTATGGCTACACCTTC.

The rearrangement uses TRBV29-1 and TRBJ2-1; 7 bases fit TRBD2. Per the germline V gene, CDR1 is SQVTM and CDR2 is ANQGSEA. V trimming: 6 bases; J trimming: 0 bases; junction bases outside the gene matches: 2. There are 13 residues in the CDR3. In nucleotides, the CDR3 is TGCAGCGTCGGGACTACCTCCTACAATGAGCAGTTCTTC. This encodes CSVGTTSYNEQFF.

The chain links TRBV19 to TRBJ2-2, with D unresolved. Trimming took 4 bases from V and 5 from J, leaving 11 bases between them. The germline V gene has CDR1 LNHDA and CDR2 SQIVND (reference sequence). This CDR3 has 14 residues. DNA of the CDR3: TGTGCCAGTAGTAGCTGGGTTGGGACCGGGGAGCTGTTTTTT. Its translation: CASSSWVGTGELFF.

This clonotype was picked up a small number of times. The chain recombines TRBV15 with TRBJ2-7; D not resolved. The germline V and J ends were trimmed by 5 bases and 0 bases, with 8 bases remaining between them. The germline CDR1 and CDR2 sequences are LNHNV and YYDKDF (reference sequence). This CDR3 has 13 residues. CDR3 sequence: CATSGKLSYEQYF. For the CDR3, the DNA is TGTGCCACCAGCGGGAAACTCTCCTACGAGCAGTACTTC.

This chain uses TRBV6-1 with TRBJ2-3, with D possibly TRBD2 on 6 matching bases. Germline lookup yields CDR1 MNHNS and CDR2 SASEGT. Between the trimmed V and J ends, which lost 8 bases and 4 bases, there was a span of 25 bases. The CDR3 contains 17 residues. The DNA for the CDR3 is TGTGCCAGCGGGGAAACGGGAGAGGCTCTCGGGCCAGATACGCAGTATTTT. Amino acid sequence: CASGETGEALGPDTQYF.

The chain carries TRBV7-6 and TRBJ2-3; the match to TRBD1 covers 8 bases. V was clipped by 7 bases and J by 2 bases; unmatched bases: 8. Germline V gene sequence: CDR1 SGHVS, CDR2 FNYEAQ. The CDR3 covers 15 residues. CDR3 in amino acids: CASIQGALDTDTQYF. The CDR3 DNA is TGTGCCAGCATCCAGGGGGCGCTGGACACAGATACGCAGTATTTT. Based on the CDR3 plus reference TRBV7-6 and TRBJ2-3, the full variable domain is GAGVSQSPRYKVTKRGQDVALRCDPISGHVSLYWYRQALGQGPEFLTYFNYEAQQDKSGLPNDRFSAERPEGSISTLTIQRTEQRDSAMYRCASIQGALDTDTQYFGPGTRLTVL.

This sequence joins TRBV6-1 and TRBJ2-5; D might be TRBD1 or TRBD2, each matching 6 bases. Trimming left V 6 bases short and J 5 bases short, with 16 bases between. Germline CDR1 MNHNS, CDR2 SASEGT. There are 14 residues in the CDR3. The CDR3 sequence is CASRSRGARETQYF. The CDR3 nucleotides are TGTGCCAGCAGAAGTAGGGGGGCCAGGGAGACCCAGTACTTC.

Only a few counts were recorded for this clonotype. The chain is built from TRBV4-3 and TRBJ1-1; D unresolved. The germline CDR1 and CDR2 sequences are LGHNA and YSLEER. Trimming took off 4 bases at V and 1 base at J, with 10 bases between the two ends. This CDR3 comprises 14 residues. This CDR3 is CASSPWPKNTEAFF. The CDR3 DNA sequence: TGCGCCAGCAGCCCGTGGCCAAAGAACACTGAAGCTTTCTTT.

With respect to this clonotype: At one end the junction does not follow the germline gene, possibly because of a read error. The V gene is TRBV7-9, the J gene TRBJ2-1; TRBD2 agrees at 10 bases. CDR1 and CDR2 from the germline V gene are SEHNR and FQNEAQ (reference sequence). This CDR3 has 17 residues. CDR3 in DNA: TGCGCAGAGGAGGGAGAACCCGGACTAGCGGATTACAATGAGCAGTTCTTC. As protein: CAEEGEPGLADYNEQFF.

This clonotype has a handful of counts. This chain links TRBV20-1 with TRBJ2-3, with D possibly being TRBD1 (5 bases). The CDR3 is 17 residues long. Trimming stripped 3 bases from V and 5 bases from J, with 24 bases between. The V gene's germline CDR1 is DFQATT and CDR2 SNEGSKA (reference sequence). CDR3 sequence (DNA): TGCAGTGCTAGGCCCGTCTTCAGAGGCTTTCAGGGAGATACGCAGTATTTT. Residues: CSARPVFRGFQGDTQYF.

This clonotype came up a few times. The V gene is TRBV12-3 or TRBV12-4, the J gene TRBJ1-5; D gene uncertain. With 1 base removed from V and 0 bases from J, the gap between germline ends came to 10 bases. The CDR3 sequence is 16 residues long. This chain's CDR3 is CASSLGDRDSNQPQHF. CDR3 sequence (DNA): TGTGCCAGCAGTTTAGGAGACCGCGATAGCAATCAGCCCCAGCATTTT.

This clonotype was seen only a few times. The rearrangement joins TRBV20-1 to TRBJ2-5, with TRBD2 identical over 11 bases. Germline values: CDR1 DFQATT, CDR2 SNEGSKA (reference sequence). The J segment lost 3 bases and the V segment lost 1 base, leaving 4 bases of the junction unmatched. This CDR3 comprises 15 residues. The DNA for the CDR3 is TGCAGTGCTAGAGGACCGGGACTAGCGGAAGAGACCCAGTACTTC. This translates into CSARGPGLAEETQYF.

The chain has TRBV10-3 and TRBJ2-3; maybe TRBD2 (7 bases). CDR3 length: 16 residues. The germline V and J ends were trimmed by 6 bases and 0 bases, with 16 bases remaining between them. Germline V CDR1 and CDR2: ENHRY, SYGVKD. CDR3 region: CAIRGGAGESTDTQYF. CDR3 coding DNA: TGTGCCATCAGGGGGGGCGCGGGAGAGAGCACAGATACGCAGTATTTT.

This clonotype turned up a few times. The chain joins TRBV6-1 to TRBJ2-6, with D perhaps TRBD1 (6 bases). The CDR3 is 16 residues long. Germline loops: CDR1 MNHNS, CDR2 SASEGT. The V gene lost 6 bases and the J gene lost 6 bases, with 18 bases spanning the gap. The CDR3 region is CASRGTGNTKANVLTF. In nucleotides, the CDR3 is TGTGCCAGCAGGGGTACAGGGAACACGAAGGCCAACGTCCTGACTTTC.

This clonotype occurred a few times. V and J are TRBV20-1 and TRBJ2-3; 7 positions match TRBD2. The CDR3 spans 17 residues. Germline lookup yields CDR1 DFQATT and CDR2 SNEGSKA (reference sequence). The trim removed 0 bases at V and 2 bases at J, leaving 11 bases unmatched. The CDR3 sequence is CSARDRGGRSTTDTQYF. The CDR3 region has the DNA TGCAGTGCTAGAGATCGAGGCGGGAGATCCACCACAGATACGCAGTATTTT.

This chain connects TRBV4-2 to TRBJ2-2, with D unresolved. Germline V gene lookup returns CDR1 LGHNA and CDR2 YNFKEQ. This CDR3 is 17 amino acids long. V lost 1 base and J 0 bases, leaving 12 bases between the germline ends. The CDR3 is CASSQAWSTTNTGELFF. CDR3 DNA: TGTGCCAGCAGCCAAGCATGGAGCACGACGAACACCGGGGAGCTGTTTTTT.

The CDR3 loop is CSALTGVNTEAFF. Written as DNA, the CDR3 is TGCAGCGCTCTGACAGGGGTGAACACTGAAGCTTTCTTT. V and J are TRBV29-1 and TRBJ1-1; 8 bases match TRBD1. The ends lost 7 bases at V and 0 bases at J; junction bases unmatched: 4. The germline CDR1 and CDR2 sequences are SQVTM and ANQGSEA. This CDR3 comprises 13 residues.

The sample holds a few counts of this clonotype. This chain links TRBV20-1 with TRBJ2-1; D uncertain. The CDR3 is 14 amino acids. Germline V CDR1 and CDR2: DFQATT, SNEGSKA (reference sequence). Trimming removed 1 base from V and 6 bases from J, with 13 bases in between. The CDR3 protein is CSARVPDRLNEQFF. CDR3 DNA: TGCAGTGCTAGAGTTCCGGACCGGCTCAATGAGCAGTTCTTC.

CDR3 residues: CASRPPTGGGYEQYF. The CDR3 DNA is TGTGCCAGCAGACCCCCCACGGGGGGCGGGTACGAGCAGTACTTC. V and J are TRBV27 and TRBJ2-7, with D possibly matching TRBD2 (7 bases). Between the trimmed V and J ends, which lost 6 bases and 4 bases, there was a span of 19 bases. This CDR3 comprises 15 residues. Per germline, CDR1 MNHEY and CDR2 SMNVEV (reference sequence).

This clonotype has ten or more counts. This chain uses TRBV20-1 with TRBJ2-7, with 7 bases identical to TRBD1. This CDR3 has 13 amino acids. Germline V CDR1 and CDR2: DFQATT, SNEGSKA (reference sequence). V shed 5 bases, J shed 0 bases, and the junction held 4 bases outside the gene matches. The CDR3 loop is CSAWDRASYEQYF. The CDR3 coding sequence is TGCAGTGCTTGGGACAGAGCCTCCTACGAGCAGTACTTC.

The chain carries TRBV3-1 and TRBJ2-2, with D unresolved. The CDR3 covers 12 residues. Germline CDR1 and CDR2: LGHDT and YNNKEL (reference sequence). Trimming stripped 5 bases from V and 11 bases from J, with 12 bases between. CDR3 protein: CASSFYLSELFF. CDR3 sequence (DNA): TGTGCCAGCAGCTTCTACTTGTCAGAGCTGTTTTTT.

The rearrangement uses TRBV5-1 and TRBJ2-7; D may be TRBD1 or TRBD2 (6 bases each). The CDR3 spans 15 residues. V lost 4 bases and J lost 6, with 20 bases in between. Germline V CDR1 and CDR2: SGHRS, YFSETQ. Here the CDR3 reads CASSGERSRGREQYF. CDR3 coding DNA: TGCGCCAGCAGCGGTGAGCGCTCCCGGGGGCGCGAGCAGTACTTC.

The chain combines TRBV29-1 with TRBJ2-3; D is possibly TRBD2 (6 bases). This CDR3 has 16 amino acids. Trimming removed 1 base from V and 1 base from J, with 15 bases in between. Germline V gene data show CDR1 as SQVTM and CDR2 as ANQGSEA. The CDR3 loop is CSVEGTQEGGTDTQYF. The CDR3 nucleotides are TGCAGCGTTGAAGGGACACAGGAGGGCGGCACAGATACGCAGTATTTT.